This entry lists 32 T cell receptor beta chains sequenced from one sample in a study of OX40 agonist ivuxolimab in advanced cancers. Profiled with immunoSEQ multiplex PCR; TCRdb holds only in-frame clones, not every one. The sample includes around 30,000 clones, around 90% seen only once; the top ten take 4% to 5%. Sequencing was performed on CD4+ or CD8+ T cells sorted from blood, taken in a trial of the OX40 agonist ivuxolimab. The receptors originated from an adult with an advanced solid tumor such as melanoma, head and neck, liver or kidney cancer.

The CDR3 DNA sequence: TGTGCCAGTAGTATGGGACGGGCATCGAACACCGGGGAGCTGTTTTTT. Protein sequence: CASSMGRASNTGELFF. This chain joins TRBV19 and TRBJ2-2, with D tentatively TRBD1 or TRBD2 (5 bases each). This CDR3 comprises 16 residues. Looked up from germline, CDR1 is LNHDA and CDR2 is SQIVND (reference sequence). Trimming left V 3 bases short and J 0 bases short, with 11 bases between.

The chain employs TRBV6-5 and TRBJ1-2; 10 bases agree with TRBD1. The germline V gene encodes CDR1 MNHEY and CDR2 SVGAGI. The CDR3 extends over 14 amino acids. The V and J ends lost 6 bases and 7 bases, in that order; junction bases with no gene match: 8. Written as DNA, the CDR3 is TGTGCCAGCAGCCGCGGACAGGGGGGAAGTGGCTACACCTTC. It translates to CASSRGQGGSGYTF.

This chain links TRBV28 with TRBJ2-7; 13 bases match TRBD2. Germline CDR1 reads MDHEN; CDR2 reads SYDVKM. The CDR3 has 16 amino acids. With 4 bases clipped from V and 2 bases from J, the junction kept 5 bases outside the gene matches. The CDR3 spells CASSSSLAGGPYEQYF. Here the CDR3 DNA reads TGTGCCAGCAGTTCATCACTAGCGGGAGGGCCCTACGAGCAGTACTTC.

This clone has a single count. The chain has TRBV28 and TRBJ1-1, with D possibly TRBD1 on 6 matching bases. The V gene's germline CDR1 is MDHEN and CDR2 SYDVKM. Trimming removed 3 bases from V and 0 bases from J, with 14 bases in between. CDR3 length equals 16 residues. DNA of the CDR3: TGTGCCAGCAGTTTTCTCGGACAGATTATGAACACTGAAGCTTTCTTT. Translated: CASSFLGQIMNTEAFF.

This chain uses TRBV6-1 with TRBJ1-1, with D possibly matching TRBD1 (5 bases). From germline, CDR1 is MNHNS and CDR2 SASEGT. V lost 2 bases to trimming and J lost 2 bases, with 12 bases between them. This CDR3 has 15 amino acids. CDR3 region: CASSEMAGGNTEAFF. In DNA, the CDR3 is TGTGCCAGCAGTGAAATGGCGGGGGGAAACACTGAAGCTTTCTTT.

The J gene is TRBJ2-1, the V gene TRBV11-3; D possibly uses TRBD1 or TRBD2 (5 bases each). The germline V gene encodes CDR1 SGHNT and CDR2 YENEEA. Trimming stripped 1 base from V and 6 bases from J, with 13 bases between. The CDR3 has 15 amino acids. CDR3 nucleotide sequence: TGTGCCAGCAGCTTAGCGAGGGGTCCCATCAATGAGCAGTTCTTC. Encoded protein: CASSLARGPINEQFF.

The rearrangement uses TRBV4-2 and TRBJ2-5, with 7 nucleotides matching TRBD2. Near its end, the DNA agrees better with TRBJ2-7, so the J call may be wrong. Germline-derived CDR1 and CDR2 are LGHNA and YNFKEQ. This CDR3 region has 18 residues. As DNA, the CDR3 is TGTGCCAGCAGCCAAGATTGGGGTGGCGGGAGTGAGTCCTACGAGCAGTACTTC. Its protein is CASSQDWGGGSESYEQYF.

J is TRBJ2-1 and V is TRBV19; 12 nucleotides match TRBD2. The J segment lost 7 bases and the V segment lost 4 bases, leaving 8 bases of the junction unmatched. CDR3 length equals 16 residues. The germline CDR1 and CDR2 sequences are LNHDA and SQIVND (reference sequence). The DNA for the CDR3 is TGTGCCAGTAGTAACCTAGCGGGAGGGCCCGGGAATGAGCAGTTCTTC. Amino acids: CASSNLAGGPGNEQFF.

This chain connects TRBV5-5 to TRBJ2-1; 7 bases are shared with TRBD1. CDR1 is SGHKS, CDR2 YYEKEE, per germline (reference sequence). The V and J ends lost 2 bases and 5 bases, in that order; junction bases with no gene match: 10. The CDR3 contains 16 residues. In DNA, the CDR3 is TGTGCCAGCAGCTTAAGGTTGACAGGGAGTGACAATGAGCAGTTCTTC. Its translation: CASSLRLTGSDNEQFF. The full variable domain, completed using reference TRBV5-5 and TRBJ2-1, is DAGVTQSPTHLIKTRGQQVTLRCSPISGHKSVSWYQQVLGQGPQFIFQYYEKEERGRGNFPDRFSARQFPNYSSELNVNALLLGDSALYLCASSLRLTGSDNEQFFGPGTRLTVL.

The rearrangement links TRBV6-6 to TRBJ2-7; 9 bases are a match to TRBD1. There are 14 residues in the CDR3. The germline V gene has CDR1 MNHNY and CDR2 SVGAGI (reference sequence). After removal of 0 bases from V and 4 bases from J, the junction contained 1 base not matched to a gene. The CDR3 protein is CASSYSTGGYEQYF. The CDR3 DNA is TGTGCCAGCAGTTACTCGACAGGGGGGTACGAGCAGTACTTC.

For the CDR3, the DNA is TGTGCTAGTGGTTTGGGGTTTATGGGCTACGAGCAGTACTTC. Translation gives CASGLGFMGYEQYF. The gene calls are TRBV12-5 and TRBJ2-7; no clear D gene. The CDR3 length is 14 residues. Germline loops: CDR1 LGHNT, CDR2 FRNRAP. The V end was cut by 1 base, the J end by 3 bases, with 10 bases between.

The count of this clone is one. The V gene is TRBV16, the J gene TRBJ1-2; no definite D call. Germline lookup yields CDR1 KGHSY and CDR2 FQNENV. V was shortened by 0 bases and J by 3 bases, with 5 bases between the two germline ends. This CDR3 region has 13 residues. The CDR3 coding sequence is TGTGCCAGCAGCCAATCAGGATACTATGGCTACACCTTC. This codes for CASSQSGYYGYTF.

The chain uses TRBV9 and TRBJ1-3; D gene uncertain. The CDR3 sequence is 16 residues long. Trimming took off 0 bases at V and 4 bases at J, with 14 bases between the two ends. The V gene's germline CDR1 is SGDLS and CDR2 YYNGEE. The DNA of the CDR3 is TGTGCCAGCAGCGTAGTCCCGGGTCTAAGCGGAAACACCATATATTTT. Translating it yields CASSVVPGLSGNTIYF.

The CDR3 sequence: CASSLGLAGGYNEQFF. Here the CDR3 DNA reads TGTGCCAGCAGCTTAGGGCTAGCGGGGGGGTACAATGAGCAGTTCTTC. The rearrangement links TRBV11-2 to TRBJ2-1, with 12 positions matching TRBD2. J was trimmed by 4 bases and V by 1 base; bases with no gene match: 2. This CDR3 has 16 amino acids. Germline V gene data show CDR1 as SGHAT and CDR2 as FQNNGV. Full variable domain (remainder filled in from reference TRBV11-2 and TRBJ2-1): EAGVAQSPRYKIIEKRQSVAFWCNPISGHATLYWYQQILGQGPKLLIQFQNNGVVDDSQLPKDRFSAERLKGVDSTLKIQPAKLEDSAVYLCASSLGLAGGYNEQFFGPGTRLTVL.

The chain employs TRBV7-3 and TRBJ1-1, with unresolved D. CDR3 length: 13 amino acids. Germline V gene data show CDR1 as SGHTA and CDR2 as FQGTGA. The ends were cut back, 0 bases at V and 5 bases at J, with 7 bases in the middle. CDR3 loop: CASSLTEGTEAFF. DNA for the CDR3: TGTGCCAGCAGCTTAACGGAAGGAACTGAAGCTTTCTTT. Variable domain in full (rest from reference TRBV7-3 and TRBJ1-1): GAGVSQTPSNKVTEKGKYVELRCDPISGHTALYWYRQSLGQGPEFLIYFQGTGAADDSGLPNDRFFAVRPEGSVSTLKIQRTERGDSAVYLCASSLTEGTEAFFGQGTRLTVV.

CDR3 loop: CASSRQGSNTGELFF. The CDR3 coding sequence is TGTGCCAGCAGTAGACAGGGCTCGAACACCGGGGAGCTGTTTTTT. V is TRBV7-8 and J is TRBJ2-2; 7 nucleotides line up with TRBD1. The CDR3 extends over 15 amino acids. Germline-derived CDR1 and CDR2 are SGHVS and FQNEAQ. The J segment lost 0 bases and the V segment lost 6 bases, leaving 4 bases of the junction unmatched.

The CDR3 spells CASSLGGTETQYF. The CDR3 coding sequence is TGTGCCAGCAGCTTAGGAGGGACGGAGACCCAGTACTTC. The chain uses TRBV7-9 and TRBJ2-5; either TRBD1 or TRBD2 may fit D (5 bases each). V lost 1 base and J 5 bases, leaving 8 bases between the germline ends. Germline V CDR1 and CDR2: SEHNR, FQNEAQ (reference sequence). The CDR3 is 13 residues long. Complete variable domain (other parts from reference TRBV7-9 and TRBJ2-5): DTGVSQNPRHKITKRGQNVTFRCDPISEHNRLYWYRQTLGQGPEFLTYFQNEAQLEKSRLLSDRFSAERPKGSFSTLEIQRTEQGDSAMYLCASSLGGTETQYFGPGTRLLVL.

The rearrangement joins TRBV7-8 to TRBJ1-2; tentatively, D is TRBD1 (5 bases). With 5 bases removed from V and 4 bases from J, the gap between germline ends came to 17 bases. This CDR3 has 15 amino acids. Germline V CDR1 and CDR2: SGHVS, FQNEAQ. The CDR3 DNA reads TGTGCCAGCAGCCCGGGTGGAGGGGATGTCTATGGCTACACCTTC. Its translation: CASSPGGGDVYGYTF. The variable domain in full, completed from reference TRBV7-8 and TRBJ1-2, reads GAGVSQSPRYKVAKRGQDVALRCDPISGHVSLFWYQQALGQGPEFLTYFQNEAQLDKSGLPSDRFFAERPEGSVSTLKIQRTQQEDSAVYLCASSPGGGDVYGYTFGSGTRLTVV.

V and J are TRBV10-2 and TRBJ1-6; TRBD1 matches at 9 bases. The CDR3 spans 14 residues. The trim removed 3 bases at V and 8 bases at J, leaving 2 bases unmatched. Germline V lookup: CDR1 WSHSY, CDR2 SAAADI. The CDR3 region is CASSEGTGYSPLHF. The CDR3 region has the DNA TGCGCCAGCAGTGAAGGGACAGGGTATTCACCCCTCCACTTT.

This clone was detected once. The CDR3 region has the DNA TGTGCCGCGGCGGGGGAAGAGACCCAGTACTTC. Amino acid sequence: CAAAGEETQYF. The V call is TRBV10-3, the J call TRBJ2-5; TRBD2 agrees at 7 bases. Germline V gives CDR1 ENHRY, CDR2 SYGVKD. CDR3 size: 11 residues. V dropped 11 bases and J dropped 3; count of bases not matched to a gene: 3.

This rearrangement joins TRBV2 to TRBJ2-5; D unresolved. The CDR3 has 15 residues. The germline gives CDR1 SNHLY, CDR2 FYNNEI. The V end lost 5 bases, the J end lost 2 bases, and 15 bases lay between the germline ends. The CDR3 bases are TGTGCCAGCAGTAAAAATGCGGCAGATCAAGAGACCCAGTACTTC. This codes for CASSKNAADQETQYF.

The V and J genes are TRBV7-2 and TRBJ2-2; maybe TRBD1 (5 bases). The V end lost 7 bases, the J end lost 1 base, and 13 bases lay between the germline ends. Germline V gives CDR1 SGHTA, CDR2 FQGNSA. CDR3 length: 15 amino acids. The DNA of the CDR3 is TGTGCCAGCACACAGGACCATTTGAACACCGGGGAGCTGTTTTTT. Protein product: CASTQDHLNTGELFF.

V usage is TRBV28 and J usage is TRBJ2-7; D may correspond to TRBD1 or TRBD2 (5 bases each). Germline V gene sequence: CDR1 MDHEN, CDR2 SYDVKM. V gave up 7 bases and J gave up 7 bases, with 14 bases separating them. The length of the CDR3 is 12 residues. In DNA, the CDR3 is TGTGCCAGCACACCGGGGCCATGGGAGCAGTACTTC. This encodes CASTPGPWEQYF.

The CDR3 sequence: CASSGLAGGRREQFF. CDR3 nucleotides: TGTGCCAGCAGCGGACTAGCGGGGGGACGGAGGGAGCAGTTCTTC. The rearrangement joins TRBV5-4 to TRBJ2-1; 14 bases align to TRBD2. The CDR3 length is 15 residues. The ends lost 4 bases at V and 10 bases at J; junction bases unmatched: 7. CDR1 and CDR2 from the germline V gene are SGHNT and YYREEE (reference sequence).

The chain combines TRBV15 with TRBJ1-2; 9 bases line up with TRBD1. Losses at the gene ends were 6 bases for V and 6 bases for J; bases not matched to a gene: 5. The germline V gene has CDR1 LNHNV and CDR2 YYDKDF (reference sequence). This CDR3 is 13 amino acids long. The DNA of the CDR3 is TGTGCCACCAGACAGGGGGCTAGCGATGGCTACACCTTC. Protein: CATRQGASDGYTF.

The J gene is TRBJ2-5, the V gene TRBV19; a possible D gene is TRBD2 (6 bases). The CDR3 extends over 15 amino acids. Per the germline V gene, CDR1 is LNHDA and CDR2 is SQIVND (reference sequence). Deletions cut 3 bases from V and 5 bases from J, with 16 bases between. Here the CDR3 DNA reads TGTGCCAGTAGTATGAGTAGCGGAGGGATGGAGACCCAGTACTTC. Translation: CASSMSSGGMETQYF.

This clone was recorded once. The chain carries TRBV6-5 and TRBJ2-1; D may correspond to TRBD1 or TRBD2 (5 bases each). Trimming pared 2 bases from V and 6 bases from J, leaving 17 bases between. In germline, CDR1 is MNHEY, CDR2 SVGAGI. This CDR3 spans 16 amino acids. The CDR3 DNA sequence: TGTGCCAGCAGTTACGGGGGTCTCGGCACATTCAATGAGCAGTTCTTC. Translating gives CASSYGGLGTFNEQFF.

This chain joins TRBV5-5 and TRBJ1-6, with D perhaps matching TRBD1 (5 bases). Germline assignment: CDR1 SGHKS and CDR2 YYEKEE (reference sequence). V lost 1 base, J lost 4 bases, and 6 bases lay in between. The CDR3 has 14 residues. CDR3 DNA: TGTGCCAGCAGCTTGCCAGGGTATAATTCACCCCTCCACTTT. Amino acids: CASSLPGYNSPLHF. Together with reference TRBV5-5 and TRBJ1-6, the CDR3 gives the full variable domain: DAGVTQSPTHLIKTRGQQVTLRCSPISGHKSVSWYQQVLGQGPQFIFQYYEKEERGRGNFPDRFSARQFPNYSSELNVNALLLGDSALYLCASSLPGYNSPLHFGNGTRLTVT.

The rearrangement links TRBV6-5 to TRBJ2-7; 8 bases fit TRBD2. CDR1 and CDR2 (germline): MNHEY, SVGAGI. This CDR3 contains 15 residues. The J segment lost 1 base and the V segment lost 6 bases, leaving 8 bases of the junction unmatched. The CDR3 loop is CASSQEREPSYEQYF. The CDR3 nucleotides read TGTGCCAGCAGCCAAGAGCGGGAGCCGTCCTACGAGCAGTACTTC.

This chain links TRBV10-3 with TRBJ1-4; 8 bases map to TRBD1. CDR3 length equals 15 residues. Germline V gene lookup returns CDR1 ENHRY and CDR2 SYGVKD. The J segment lost 8 bases and the V segment lost 5 bases, leaving 10 bases of the junction unmatched. CDR3 coding DNA: TGTGCCATCAGTTTAACGCAGGGGGCGCGCGAAAAACTGTTTTTT. It translates to CAISLTQGAREKLFF.

The V call is TRBV4-2, the J call TRBJ2-5; 7 bases match TRBD1. V dropped 1 base and J dropped 0; count of bases not matched to a gene: 5. This CDR3 is built from 16 residues. Germline values: CDR1 LGHNA, CDR2 YNFKEQ. The CDR3 spells CASSQANDRDQETQYF. The CDR3 DNA follows: TGTGCCAGCAGCCAAGCCAACGACAGGGACCAAGAGACCCAGTACTTC.

The rearrangement joins TRBV6-5 to TRBJ1-3, with 7 bases that match TRBD1. Trimming at V came to 4 bases and at J to 3 bases, leaving 9 bases not matched to a gene. In germline, CDR1 is MNHEY, CDR2 SVGAGI. This CDR3 comprises 16 residues. DNA for the CDR3: TGTGCCAGCAGTTCGGGACAGAGAAACTATGGAAACACCATATATTTT. Its translation is CASSSGQRNYGNTIYF.